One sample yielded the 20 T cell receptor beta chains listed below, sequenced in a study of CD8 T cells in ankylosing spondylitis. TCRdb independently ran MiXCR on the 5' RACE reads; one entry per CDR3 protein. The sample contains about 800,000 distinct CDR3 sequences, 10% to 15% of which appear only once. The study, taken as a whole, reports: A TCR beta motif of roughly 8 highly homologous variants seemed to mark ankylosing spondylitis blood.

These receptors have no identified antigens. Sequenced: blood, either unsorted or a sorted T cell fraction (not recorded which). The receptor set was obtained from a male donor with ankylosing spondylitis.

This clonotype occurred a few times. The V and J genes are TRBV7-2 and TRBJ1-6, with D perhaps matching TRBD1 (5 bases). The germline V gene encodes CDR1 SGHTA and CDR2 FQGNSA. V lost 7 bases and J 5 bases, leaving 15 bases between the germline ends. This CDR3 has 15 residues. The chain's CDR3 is CASTKWGGNNSPLHF. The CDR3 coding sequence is TGTGCCAGCACCAAATGGGGCGGAAATAATTCACCCCTCCACTTT.

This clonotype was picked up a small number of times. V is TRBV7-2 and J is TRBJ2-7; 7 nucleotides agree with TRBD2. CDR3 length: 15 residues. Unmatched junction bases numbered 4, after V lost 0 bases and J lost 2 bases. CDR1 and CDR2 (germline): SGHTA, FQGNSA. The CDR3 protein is CASSLAGGRTYEQYF. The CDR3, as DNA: TGTGCCAGCAGCTTAGCGGGAGGGCGCACCTACGAGCAGTACTTC. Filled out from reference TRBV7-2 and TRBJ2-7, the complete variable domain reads GAGVSQSPSNKVTEKGKDVELRCDPISGHTALYWYRQSLGQGLEFLIYFQGNSAPDKSGLPSDRFSAERTGGSVSTLTIQRTQQEDSAVYLCASSLAGGRTYEQYFGPGTRLTVT.

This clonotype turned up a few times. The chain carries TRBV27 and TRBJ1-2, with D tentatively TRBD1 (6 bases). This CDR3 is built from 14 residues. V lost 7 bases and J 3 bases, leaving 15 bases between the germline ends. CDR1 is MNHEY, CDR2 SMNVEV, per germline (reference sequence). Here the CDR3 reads CASTSSGGYYGYTF. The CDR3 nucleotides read TGTGCCAGCACGAGTTCGGGGGGCTACTATGGCTACACCTTC.

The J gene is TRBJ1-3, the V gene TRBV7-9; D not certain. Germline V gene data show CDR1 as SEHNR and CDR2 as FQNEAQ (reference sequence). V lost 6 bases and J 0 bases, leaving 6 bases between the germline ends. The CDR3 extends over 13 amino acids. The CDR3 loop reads CASREYSGNTIYF. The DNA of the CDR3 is TGTGCCAGCAGGGAATACTCTGGAAACACCATATATTTT.

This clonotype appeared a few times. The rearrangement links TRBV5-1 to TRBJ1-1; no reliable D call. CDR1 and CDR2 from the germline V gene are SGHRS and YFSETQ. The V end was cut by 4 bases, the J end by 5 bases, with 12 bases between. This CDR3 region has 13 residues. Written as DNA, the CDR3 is TGCGCCAGCAGCGTAGGGTTTAGGACTGAAGCTTTCTTT. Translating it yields CASSVGFRTEAFF.

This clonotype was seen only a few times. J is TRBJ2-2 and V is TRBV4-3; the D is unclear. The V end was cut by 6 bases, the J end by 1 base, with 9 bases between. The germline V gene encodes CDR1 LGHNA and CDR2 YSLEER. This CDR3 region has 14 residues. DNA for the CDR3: TGCGCCAGCAGGCCCGAACGGAACACCGGGGAGCTGTTTTTT. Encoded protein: CASRPERNTGELFF.

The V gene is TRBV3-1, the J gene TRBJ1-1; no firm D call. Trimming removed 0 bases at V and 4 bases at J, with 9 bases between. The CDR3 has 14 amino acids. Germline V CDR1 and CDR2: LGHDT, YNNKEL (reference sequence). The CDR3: CASSQDAWGTEAFF. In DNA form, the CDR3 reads TGTGCCAGCAGCCAAGATGCATGGGGCACTGAAGCTTTCTTT.

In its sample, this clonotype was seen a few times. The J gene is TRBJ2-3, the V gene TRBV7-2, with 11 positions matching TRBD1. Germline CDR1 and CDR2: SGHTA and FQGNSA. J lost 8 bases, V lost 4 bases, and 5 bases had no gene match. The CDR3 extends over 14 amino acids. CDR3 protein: CASSYGQGAGTQYF. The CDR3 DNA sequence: TGTGCCAGCAGCTATGGACAGGGGGCGGGTACGCAGTATTTT.

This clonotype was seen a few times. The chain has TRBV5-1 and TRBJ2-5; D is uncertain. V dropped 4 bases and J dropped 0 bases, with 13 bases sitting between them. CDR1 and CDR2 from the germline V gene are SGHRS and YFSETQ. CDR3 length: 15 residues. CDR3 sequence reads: CASSLLDWDQETQYF. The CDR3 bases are TGCGCCAGCAGCCTATTAGACTGGGACCAAGAGACCCAGTACTTC.

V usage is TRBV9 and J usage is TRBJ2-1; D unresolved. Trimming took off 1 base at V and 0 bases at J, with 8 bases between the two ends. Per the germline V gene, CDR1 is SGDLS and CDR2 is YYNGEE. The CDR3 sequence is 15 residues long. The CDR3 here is CASSVNPSSYNEQFF. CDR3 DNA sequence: TGTGCCAGCAGCGTAAACCCGAGCTCCTACAATGAGCAGTTCTTC.

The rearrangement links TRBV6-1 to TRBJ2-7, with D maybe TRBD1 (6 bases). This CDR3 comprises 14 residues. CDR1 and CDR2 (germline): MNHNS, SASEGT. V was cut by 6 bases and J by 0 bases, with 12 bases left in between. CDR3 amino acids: CASRIQGSSYEQYF. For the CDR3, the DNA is TGTGCCAGCAGAATACAGGGAAGCTCCTACGAGCAGTACTTC.

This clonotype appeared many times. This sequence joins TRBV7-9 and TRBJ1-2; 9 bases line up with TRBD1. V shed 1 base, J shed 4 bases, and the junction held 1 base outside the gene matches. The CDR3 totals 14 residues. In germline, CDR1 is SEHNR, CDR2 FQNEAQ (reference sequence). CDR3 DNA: TGTGCCAGCAGCTTAGGGGACAGGGCCTATGGCTACACCTTC. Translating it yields CASSLGDRAYGYTF. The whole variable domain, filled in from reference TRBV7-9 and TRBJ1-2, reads DTGVSQNPRHKITKRGQNVTFRCDPISEHNRLYWYRQTLGQGPEFLTYFQNEAQLEKSRLLSDRFSAERPKGSFSTLEIQRTEQGDSAMYLCASSLGDRAYGYTFGSGTRLTVV.

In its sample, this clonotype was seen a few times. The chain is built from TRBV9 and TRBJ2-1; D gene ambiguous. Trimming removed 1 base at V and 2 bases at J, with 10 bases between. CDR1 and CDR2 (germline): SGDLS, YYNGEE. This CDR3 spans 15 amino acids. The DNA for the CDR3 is TGTGCCAGCAGCGTACAAAGTTTCCCCTACAATGAGCAGTTCTTC. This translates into CASSVQSFPYNEQFF.

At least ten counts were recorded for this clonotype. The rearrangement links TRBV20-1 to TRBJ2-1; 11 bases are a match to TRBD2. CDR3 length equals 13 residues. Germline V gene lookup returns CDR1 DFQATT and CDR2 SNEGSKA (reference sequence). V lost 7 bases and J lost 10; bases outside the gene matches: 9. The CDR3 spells CSGLAGPLGEQFF. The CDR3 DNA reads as TGCAGTGGACTAGCGGGGCCTCTCGGGGAGCAGTTCTTC.

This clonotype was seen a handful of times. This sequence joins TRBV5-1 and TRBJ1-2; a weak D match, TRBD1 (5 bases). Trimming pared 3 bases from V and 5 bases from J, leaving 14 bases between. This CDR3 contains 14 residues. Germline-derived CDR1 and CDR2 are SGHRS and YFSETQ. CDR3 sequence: CASSSSGHQYGYTF. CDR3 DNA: TGCGCCAGCAGCTCCTCCGGACACCAATATGGCTACACCTTC.

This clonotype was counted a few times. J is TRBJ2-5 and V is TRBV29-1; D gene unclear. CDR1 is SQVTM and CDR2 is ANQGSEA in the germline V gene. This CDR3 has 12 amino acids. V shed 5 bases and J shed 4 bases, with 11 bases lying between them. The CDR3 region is CSVSTTTETQYF. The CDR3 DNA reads TGCAGCGTTTCGACAACGACAGAGACCCAGTACTTC.

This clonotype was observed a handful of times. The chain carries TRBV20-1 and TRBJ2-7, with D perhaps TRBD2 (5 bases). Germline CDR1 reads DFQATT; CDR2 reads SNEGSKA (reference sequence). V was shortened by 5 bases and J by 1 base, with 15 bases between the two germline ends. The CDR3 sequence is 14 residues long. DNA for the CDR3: TGCAGTGCTCTGAACGCGGGCCTTTCCTACGAGCAGTACTTC. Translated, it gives CSALNAGLSYEQYF.

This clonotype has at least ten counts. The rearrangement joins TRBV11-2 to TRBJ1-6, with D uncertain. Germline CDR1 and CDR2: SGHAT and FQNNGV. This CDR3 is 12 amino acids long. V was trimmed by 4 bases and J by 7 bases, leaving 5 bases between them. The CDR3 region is CASSSSNSPLHF. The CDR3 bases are TGTGCCAGCAGCTCCTCGAATTCACCCCTCCACTTT.

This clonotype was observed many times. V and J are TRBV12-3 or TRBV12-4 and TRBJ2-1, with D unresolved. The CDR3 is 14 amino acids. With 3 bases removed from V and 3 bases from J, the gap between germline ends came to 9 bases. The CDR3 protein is CASSFLVRYNEQFF. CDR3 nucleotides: TGTGCCAGCAGTTTTTTGGTTCGCTACAATGAGCAGTTCTTC.

CDR3 DNA: TGCGCCAGCGACCGGGACCTCACCTACAATGAGCAGTTCTTC. Its protein is CASDRDLTYNEQFF. V is TRBV23-1 and J is TRBJ2-1, with D perhaps assigned TRBD1 or TRBD2 (5 bases each). Being an ORF, TRBV23-1 has a function that is uncertain. There are 14 residues in the CDR3. V dropped 8 bases and J dropped 2 bases, with 13 bases sitting between them.